This entry lists 21 T cell receptor beta chains sequenced from one sample in a study of cytomegalovirus exposure and HLA in healthy donors. Both 60 Vbeta primers and 13 Jbeta primers went into the PCR. Clones were read by immunoSEQ multiplex PCR, and TCRdb kept only the in-frame ones, dropping some. The sample includes about 130,000 clones, 65% to 90% of them seen just once. The sequenced sample was PBMCs. All receptors come from a young woman in good health and CMV-seropositive.

The genes are TRBV11-2 and TRBJ2-5; a weak D match, TRBD1 (5 bases). The V gene's germline CDR1 is SGHAT and CDR2 FQNNGV. The ends were cut back, 5 bases at V and 7 bases at J, with 11 bases in the middle. This CDR3 is 12 amino acids long. The CDR3 sequence is CASSNRLGTQYF. In DNA form, the CDR3 reads TGTGCCAGCAGCAACAGGTTGGGGACCCAGTACTTC.

DNA of the CDR3: TGTGCCATCAGGAACCCCGGGACTAGCATTTACGAGCAGTACTTC. It encodes CAIRNPGTSIYEQYF. The gene calls are TRBV10-3 and TRBJ2-7; TRBD2 matches at 9 bases. The CDR3 has 15 amino acids. Germline CDR1 reads ENHRY; CDR2 reads SYGVKD. Trimming cost V 6 bases and J 4 bases; bases outside gene matches: 10.

The rearrangement joins TRBV7-8 to TRBJ1-5; possibly TRBD1 for D (5 bases). This CDR3 contains 15 residues. Trimming took 5 bases from V and 2 from J, leaving 13 bases between them. Germline V gene sequence: CDR1 SGHVS, CDR2 FQNEAQ. CDR3 bases: TGTGCCAGCAGCCCTAACACAGGCCGCAATCAGCCCCAGCATTTT. Encoded protein: CASSPNTGRNQPQHF.

This chain connects TRBV27 to TRBJ1-5; the D is unclear. V was cut by 10 bases and J by 1 base, with 20 bases left in between. Germline V lookup: CDR1 MNHEY, CDR2 SMNVEV (reference sequence). The CDR3 is made up of 16 amino acids. The CDR3 spells CAMTKPRRESNQPQHF. In DNA, the CDR3 is TGTGCCATGACAAAGCCAAGGAGGGAAAGCAATCAGCCCCAGCATTTT.

This clone was seen a few times. This chain joins TRBV5-1 and TRBJ2-3; TRBD2 matches at 8 bases. The trim removed 3 bases at V and 5 bases at J, leaving 11 bases unmatched. Germline assignment: CDR1 SGHRS and CDR2 YFSETQ. The CDR3 sequence is 16 residues long. CDR3 sequence (DNA): TGCGCCAGCAGCTGGGCCGGGGGGGCCAAAGTAGATACGCAGTATTTT. Translated: CASSWAGGAKVDTQYF.

This chain's CDR3 is CASRPTRGGPTDTQYF. CDR3 coding DNA: TGTGCCAGCAGACCCACTAGAGGCGGGCCCACAGATACGCAGTATTTT. This chain links TRBV6-6 with TRBJ2-3, with D perhaps TRBD2 (5 bases). Germline CDR1 is MNHNY and CDR2 is SVGAGI (reference sequence). The germline V and J ends were trimmed by 6 bases and 2 bases, with 18 bases remaining between them. The CDR3 sequence is 16 residues long.

The genes are TRBV7-9 and TRBJ1-2, with 10 bases lining up with TRBD1. Germline lookup yields CDR1 SEHNR and CDR2 FQNEAQ (reference sequence). The CDR3 length is 17 residues. The V and J ends lost 4 bases and 8 bases, in that order; junction bases with no gene match: 16. CDR3 region: CASSSAHGGGQGFGYTF. The CDR3 DNA follows: TGTGCCAGCAGCTCCGCCCACGGCGGGGGACAGGGGTTCGGCTACACCTTC.

This rearrangement joins TRBV19 to TRBJ2-2; 7 nucleotides align to TRBD1. V dropped 9 bases and J dropped 6; count of bases not matched to a gene: 4. The CDR3 has 12 amino acids. The V gene's germline CDR1 is LNHDA and CDR2 SQIVND (reference sequence). The CDR3 DNA reads TGTGCCAGCTCCGACAGGGCCGGGGAGCTGTTTTTT. Amino acids: CASSDRAGELFF. The full variable domain, in which reference TRBV19 and TRBJ2-2 provide the parts outside the CDR3, is DGGITQSPKYLFRKEGQNVTLSCEQNLNHDAMYWYRQDPGQGLRLIYYSQIVNDFQKGDIAEGYSVSREKKESFPLTVTSAQKNPTAFYLCASSDRAGELFFGEGSRLTVL.

This sequence joins TRBV6-1 and TRBJ1-2, with D tentatively TRBD1 (6 bases). The V and J ends lost 3 bases and 4 bases respectively, with 12 bases between them. The CDR3 runs to 14 residues. Germline V gene data show CDR1 as MNHNS and CDR2 as SASEGT. The CDR3 DNA is TGTGCCAGCAGTGACAACAGGGTAGGCTATGGCTACACCTTC. It codes for CASSDNRVGYGYTF.

The V gene is TRBV2, the J gene TRBJ2-1, with a possible D match to TRBD1 (8 bases). The CDR3 runs to 15 residues. In germline, CDR1 is SNHLY, CDR2 FYNNEI. Between the trimmed V and J ends, which lost 7 bases and 12 bases, there was a span of 25 bases. CDR3 loop: CASKGGQEPLAGQFF. The CDR3 DNA reads as TGTGCCAGCAAAGGGGGACAGGAACCCTTAGCGGGGCAGTTCTTC.

J is TRBJ1-2 and V is TRBV27, with 9 bases lining up with TRBD1. The CDR3 is 14 amino acids. CDR1 and CDR2 from the germline V gene are MNHEY and SMNVEV (reference sequence). The J segment lost 4 bases and the V segment lost 6 bases, leaving 6 bases of the junction unmatched. The CDR3 here is CASSPGQGAYGYTF. The CDR3 nucleotides read TGTGCCAGCAGCCCGGGACAGGGTGCCTATGGCTACACCTTC.

The chain joins TRBV7-9 to TRBJ2-2; weak D call: TRBD2 (6 bases). The CDR3 consists of 13 residues. V gave up 9 bases and J gave up 5 bases, with 13 bases separating them. Germline V gene lookup returns CDR1 SEHNR and CDR2 FQNEAQ (reference sequence). CDR3 DNA: TGTGCCAGTTGGGGGGTCCGAACCGGGGAGCTGTTTTTT. Its protein product is CASWGVRTGELFF. Looking up the rest from reference TRBV7-9 and TRBJ2-2 gives the full variable domain: DTGVSQNPRHKITKRGQNVTFRCDPISEHNRLYWYRQTLGQGPEFLTYFQNEAQLEKSRLLSDRFSAERPKGSFSTLEIQRTEQGDSAMYLCASWGVRTGELFFGEGSRLTVL.

The rearrangement joins TRBV9 to TRBJ2-7; maybe TRBD1 (5 bases). The V gene's germline CDR1 is SGDLS and CDR2 YYNGEE. CDR3 length: 15 residues. Deletions cut 0 bases from V and 4 bases from J, with 14 bases between. The chain's CDR3 is CASSVGQGNGYEQYF. DNA for the CDR3: TGTGCCAGCAGCGTAGGGCAGGGCAATGGGTACGAGCAGTACTTC.

The chain is built from TRBV2 and TRBJ1-1, with D possibly TRBD1 on 6 matching bases. The CDR3 runs 13 residues. CDR1 and CDR2 (germline): SNHLY, FYNNEI. Between the trimmed V and J ends, which lost 7 bases and 4 bases, there was a span of 13 bases. CDR3 nucleotide sequence: TGTGCCAGCACAGGGGACGAAGTCACTGAAGCTTTCTTT. Its translation is CASTGDEVTEAFF.

This clone occurred a few times. The chain recombines TRBV7-2 with TRBJ1-2; tentative D call: TRBD1 (6 bases). Germline CDR1 SGHTA, CDR2 FQGNSA. This CDR3 comprises 13 residues. V shed 4 bases and J shed 7 bases, with 13 bases lying between them. CDR3 region: CASSYLSGVGYTF. In nucleotides, the CDR3 is TGTGCCAGCAGCTACCTCTCAGGGGTTGGCTACACCTTC.

This sequence joins TRBV19 and TRBJ2-1; TRBD2 agrees at 10 bases. Germline loops: CDR1 LNHDA, CDR2 SQIVND (reference sequence). There are 16 residues in the CDR3. The V and J ends lost 3 bases and 8 bases, in that order; junction bases with no gene match: 10. The CDR3 region is CASSMRERGGLDEQFF. CDR3 nucleotide sequence: TGTGCCAGTAGTATGCGGGAGCGGGGGGGCCTGGATGAGCAGTTCTTC.

This chain uses TRBV28 with TRBJ1-5; no clear D gene. The CDR3 spans 13 residues. The V gene's germline CDR1 is MDHEN and CDR2 SYDVKM. Deletions cut 4 bases from V and 4 bases from J, with 8 bases between. The CDR3 sequence: CASSSQLNQPQHF. The CDR3 nucleotides read TGTGCCAGCAGTTCACAGTTAAATCAGCCCCAGCATTTT.

This chain links TRBV5-1 with TRBJ1-2; 10 nucleotides agree with TRBD1. This CDR3 region has 14 residues. Germline CDR1 is SGHRS and CDR2 is YFSETQ. V shed 4 bases, J shed 6 bases, and the junction held 6 bases outside the gene matches. CDR3 sequence reads: CASSLGTGDNGYTF. In DNA form, the CDR3 reads TGCGCCAGCAGCCTAGGGACAGGGGATAATGGCTACACCTTC.

The chain employs TRBV9 and TRBJ1-6; D possibly corresponds to TRBD1 (5 bases). CDR3 length: 14 amino acids. Germline values: CDR1 SGDLS, CDR2 YYNGEE. V was pared by 4 bases and J by 10 bases, with 15 bases between. The CDR3 spells CASSFSPGGSPLHF. The CDR3 DNA reads TGTGCCAGCAGCTTCTCACCGGGGGGGTCACCCCTCCACTTT.

The J gene is TRBJ1-2, the V gene TRBV18; 8 bases map to TRBD1. The CDR3 loop spans 17 amino acids. Trimming took 2 bases from V and 0 from J; bases not matched to a gene: 8. Germline-derived CDR1 and CDR2 are KGHSH and LQKENI. The CDR3 DNA sequence: TGTGCCAGCTCACCAAAGACAGGGGATAACCCTAACTATGGCTACACCTTC. This codes for CASSPKTGDNPNYGYTF.

The chain combines TRBV6-5 with TRBJ1-6, with 8 bases matching TRBD1. CDR3 length equals 14 residues. The germline V gene encodes CDR1 MNHEY and CDR2 SVGAGI. V was clipped by 9 bases and J by 10 bases; unmatched bases: 11. The CDR3 sequence is CASRRPDRGSPLHF. The CDR3 DNA reads TGTGCCAGTCGCCGACCAGACAGGGGATCACCCCTCCACTTT.